This passage covers 22 T cell receptor beta chains from one sample sequenced in a study of blood T cell repertoires in COVID-19. Clones were read by immunoSEQ multiplex PCR, and TCRdb kept only the in-frame ones, dropping some. The sample includes under 450,000 clones, around 83% of them seen just once. Material: PBMCs or T cells enriched from blood (not recorded which). The source is a woman aged 45 to 65 who had recovered from COVID-19.

CDR3 coding DNA: TGTGCCAGCAGGGACACCATTAACTATGGCTACACCTTC. Translated: CASRDTINYGYTF. The gene calls are TRBV6-5 and TRBJ1-2; the D gene is possibly TRBD1 (5 bases). There are 13 residues in the CDR3. In germline, CDR1 is MNHEY, CDR2 SVGAGI. Trimming removed 6 bases from V and 1 base from J, with 9 bases in between.

The V gene is TRBV9, the J gene TRBJ1-3, with 10 bases matching TRBD1. J was trimmed by 4 bases and V by 3 bases; bases with no gene match: 13. Germline CDR1 reads SGDLS; CDR2 reads YYNGEE. This CDR3 spans 18 amino acids. This chain's CDR3 is CASSATGTGERLGNTIYF. Here the CDR3 DNA reads TGTGCCAGCAGCGCCACCGGGACAGGGGAACGGTTGGGAAACACCATATATTTT.

V gene TRBV15 combines with J gene TRBJ1-4, with D hard to call. V lost 0 bases and J lost 12, with 11 bases in between. CDR1 LNHNV and CDR2 YYDKDF come from the germline V gene (reference sequence). This CDR3 has 13 residues. DNA for the CDR3: TGTGCCACCAGCAGAGATGAGGAGTGGGAACTGTTTTTT. This encodes CATSRDEEWELFF.

The chain uses TRBV5-4 and TRBJ1-1, with D hard to call. V was pared by 1 base and J by 0 bases, with 10 bases between. The germline gives CDR1 SGHNT, CDR2 YYREEE (reference sequence). This CDR3 is built from 15 residues. The CDR3 DNA follows: TGTGCCAGCAGCTTGAGCGCTCAACTGAACACTGAAGCTTTCTTT. It is translated as CASSLSAQLNTEAFF.

The V call is TRBV11-3, the J call TRBJ1-1; D unresolved. Trimming took off 3 bases at V and 7 bases at J, with 12 bases between the two ends. The germline CDR1 and CDR2 sequences are SGHNT and YENEEA. This CDR3 region has 13 residues. The CDR3 loop reads CASSLLNSGEAFF. DNA for the CDR3: TGTGCCAGCAGCTTGCTGAATTCCGGTGAAGCTTTCTTT.

The J gene is TRBJ1-3, the V gene TRBV5-5; 8 bases map to TRBD1. J was trimmed by 4 bases and V by 2 bases; bases with no gene match: 8. This CDR3 is 16 amino acids long. CDR1 SGHKS and CDR2 YYEKEE come from the germline V gene (reference sequence). The chain's CDR3 is CASSLQGGERGNTIYF. The CDR3 DNA reads TGTGCCAGCAGCTTACAGGGGGGCGAGAGAGGAAACACCATATATTTT.

The V and J genes are TRBV19 and TRBJ1-1; D may be TRBD1 (6 bases). Per the germline V gene, CDR1 is LNHDA and CDR2 is SQIVND (reference sequence). The ends were cut back, 4 bases at V and 6 bases at J, with 15 bases in the middle. CDR3 length equals 14 residues. Here the CDR3 DNA reads TGTGCCAGTAGTAGGCAGGGGACCAGTTCTGAAGCTTTCTTT. It specifies CASSRQGTSSEAFF. The whole variable domain, remainder taken from reference TRBV19 and TRBJ1-1, is DGGITQSPKYLFRKEGQNVTLSCEQNLNHDAMYWYRQDPGQGLRLIYYSQIVNDFQKGDIAEGYSVSREKKESFPLTVTSAQKNPTAFYLCASSRQGTSSEAFFGQGTRLTVV.

The chain joins TRBV11-3 to TRBJ2-2, with 10 bases that match TRBD1. From germline, CDR1 is SGHNT and CDR2 YENEEA. This CDR3 has 13 amino acids. Trimming removed 7 bases from V and 7 bases from J; junction bases left unmatched: 3. CDR3 bases: TGTGCCAGCAAGGACAGGGGGAACGGGGAGCTGTTTTTT. Amino acids: CASKDRGNGELFF.

The CDR3 DNA follows: TGCGCCAGCAGCTCCGGGACATGGAACACTGAAGCTTTCTTT. Protein sequence: CASSSGTWNTEAFF. The chain is built from TRBV5-1 and TRBJ1-1; the D gene is possibly TRBD1 (6 bases). Trimming stripped 3 bases from V and 1 base from J, with 10 bases between. Per the germline V gene, CDR1 is SGHRS and CDR2 is YFSETQ. The CDR3 contains 14 residues.

In its sample, this clone was seen a few times. Other nucleotide sequences in the sample specify the same CDR3. The chain couples TRBV19 to TRBJ1-1; D is undetermined. CDR1 and CDR2 (germline): LNHDA, SQIVND (reference sequence). This CDR3 contains 15 residues. V gave up 1 base and J gave up 0 bases, with 9 bases separating them. DNA of the CDR3: TGTGCCAGTAGTATAGGTGGGCAGTTGAACACTGAAGCTTTCTTT. Protein product: CASSIGGQLNTEAFF.

The chain recombines TRBV30 with TRBJ2-3; 7 bases agree with TRBD2. This CDR3 has 15 amino acids. Looked up from germline, CDR1 is GTSNPN and CDR2 is SVGIG (reference sequence). V shed 1 base, J shed 2 bases, and the junction held 6 bases outside the gene matches. In DNA form, the CDR3 reads TGTGCCTGGAGTGGAACAAGCGGGAACACAGATACGCAGTATTTT. Its translation is CAWSGTSGNTDTQYF.

As DNA, the CDR3 is TGCGCCAGCAGCCAAGAGGGACAGCACTATGGCTACACCTTC. Protein sequence: CASSQEGQHYGYTF. The J gene is TRBJ1-2, the V gene TRBV4-1; 7 bases agree with TRBD1. Germline-derived CDR1 and CDR2 are MGHRA and YSYEKL. There are 14 residues in the CDR3. Trimming cost V 0 bases and J 3 bases; bases outside gene matches: 1.

This clone was counted a single time. The chain joins TRBV5-5 to TRBJ2-3; D unresolved. The germline V and J ends were trimmed by 3 bases and 4 bases, with 12 bases remaining between them. CDR3 length: 14 residues. The germline V gene encodes CDR1 SGHKS and CDR2 YYEKEE (reference sequence). The CDR3 DNA is TGTGCCAGCAGCTCCCAGGCTTTTGCAGATACGCAGTATTTT. Amino acids: CASSSQAFADTQYF.

The rearrangement joins TRBV19 to TRBJ1-2, with D hard to call. The CDR3 covers 13 residues. Per the germline V gene, CDR1 is LNHDA and CDR2 is SQIVND (reference sequence). V lost 4 bases and J 4 bases, leaving 10 bases between the germline ends. CDR3 amino acids: CASSSGTFYGYTF. CDR3 bases: TGTGCCAGTAGTAGTGGCACCTTCTATGGCTACACCTTC.

This chain uses TRBV4-2 with TRBJ1-4; D gene ambiguous. In germline, CDR1 is LGHNA, CDR2 YNFKEQ. With 0 bases removed from V and 0 bases from J, the gap between germline ends came to 11 bases. This CDR3 region has 17 residues. In DNA, the CDR3 is TGTGCCAGCAGCCAAGATGCGGGATTAGCAACTAATGAAAAACTGTTTTTT. Its translation is CASSQDAGLATNEKLFF.

This chain connects TRBV7-8 to TRBJ1-6, with D perhaps TRBD1 (6 bases). Deletions cut 1 base from V and 7 bases from J, with 8 bases between. The CDR3 extends over 14 amino acids. Germline V gene data show CDR1 as SGHVS and CDR2 as FQNEAQ. The CDR3 DNA is TGTGCCAGCAGCTTAGGGGGGGGCAATTCACCCCTCCACTTT. This translates into CASSLGGGNSPLHF.

This clone was counted once. The V and J genes are TRBV19 and TRBJ2-1, with D uncertain. CDR3 size: 13 residues. The germline gives CDR1 LNHDA, CDR2 SQIVND (reference sequence). V dropped 4 bases and J dropped 9 bases, with 13 bases sitting between them. CDR3 coding DNA: TGTGCCAGTAGTACCGCCGTTCGCGTTGAGCAGTTCTTC. Encoded protein: CASSTAVRVEQFF. The full variable domain, its missing parts supplied by reference TRBV19 and TRBJ2-1, is DGGITQSPKYLFRKEGQNVTLSCEQNLNHDAMYWYRQDPGQGLRLIYYSQIVNDFQKGDIAEGYSVSREKKESFPLTVTSAQKNPTAFYLCASSTAVRVEQFFGPGTRLTVL.

This rearrangement joins TRBV4-2 to TRBJ1-2; D is unresolved. The CDR3 loop spans 18 amino acids. Germline CDR1 LGHNA, CDR2 YNFKEQ. The V end was cut by 0 bases, the J end by 7 bases, with 24 bases between. The CDR3, as DNA: TGTGCCAGCAGCCAAGAAGCCGGTAGACCAGGAGGTTTGGGTGGCTACACCTTC. Translated: CASSQEAGRPGGLGGYTF.

The rearrangement joins TRBV6-5 to TRBJ1-1, with D perhaps TRBD1 (5 bases). The CDR3 length is 14 residues. Trimming shortened V by 6 bases and J by 1 base, and 12 bases separated the two germline ends. Germline CDR1 MNHEY, CDR2 SVGAGI. DNA of the CDR3: TGTGCCAGCAGGGAGATTCAGGGGAACACTGAAGCTTTCTTT. Its protein is CASREIQGNTEAFF.

The rearrangement links TRBV5-4 to TRBJ2-3; D is possibly TRBD1 (6 bases). The CDR3 spans 13 residues. CDR1 is SGHNT and CDR2 is YYREEE in the germline V gene (reference sequence). V lost 2 bases to trimming and J lost 3 bases, with 7 bases between them. The DNA of the CDR3 is TGTGCCAGCAGCTTCGGACAGACAGATACGCAGTATTTT. This sequence encodes CASSFGQTDTQYF. Based on the CDR3 plus reference TRBV5-4 and TRBJ2-3, the full variable domain is ETGVTQSPTHLIKTRGQQVTLRCSSQSGHNTVSWYQQALGQGPQFIFQYYREEENGRGNFPPRFSGLQFPNYSSELNVNALELDDSALYLCASSFGQTDTQYFGPGTRLTVL.

This clone appeared a few times. V gene TRBV6-5 combines with J gene TRBJ1-2, with D possibly matching TRBD1 (6 bases). Looked up from germline, CDR1 is MNHEY and CDR2 is SVGAGI. The V and J ends lost 6 bases and 10 bases respectively, with 15 bases between them. The CDR3 length is 12 residues. The CDR3 loop is CASRWRQGIYTF. CDR3 nucleotide sequence: TGTGCCAGCAGATGGAGGCAGGGGATCTACACCTTC.

The rearrangement joins TRBV6-2 or TRBV6-3 to TRBJ2-1; TRBD2 agrees at 8 bases. The CDR3 sequence is 16 residues long. CDR1 is MNHEY, CDR2 SVGEGT, per germline. V was pared by 5 bases and J by 7 bases, with 13 bases of the junction left unmatched. The CDR3 DNA is TGTGCCAGCAGTCCATATAGCGGGATGGTCCGAAATGAGCAGTTCTTC. Protein product: CASSPYSGMVRNEQFF.